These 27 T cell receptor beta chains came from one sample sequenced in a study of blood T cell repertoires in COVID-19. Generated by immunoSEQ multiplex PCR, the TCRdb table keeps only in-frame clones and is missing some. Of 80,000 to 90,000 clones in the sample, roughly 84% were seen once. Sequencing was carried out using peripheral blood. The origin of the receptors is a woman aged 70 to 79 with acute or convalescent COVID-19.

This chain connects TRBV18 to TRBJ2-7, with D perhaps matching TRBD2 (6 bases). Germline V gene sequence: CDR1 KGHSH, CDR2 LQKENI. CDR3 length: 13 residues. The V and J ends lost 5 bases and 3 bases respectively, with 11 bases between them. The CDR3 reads CASSDETSYEQYV. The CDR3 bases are TGTGCCAGCTCAGACGAGACTAGCTACGAGCAGTACGTC.

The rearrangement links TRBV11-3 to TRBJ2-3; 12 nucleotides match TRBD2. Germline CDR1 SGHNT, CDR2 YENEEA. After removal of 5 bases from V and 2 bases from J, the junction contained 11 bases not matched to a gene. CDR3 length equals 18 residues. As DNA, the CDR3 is TGTGCCAGCAGCCCAGCTTCACTAGCGGGAGGATTCACAGATACGCAGTATTTT. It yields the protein CASSPASLAGGFTDTQYF.

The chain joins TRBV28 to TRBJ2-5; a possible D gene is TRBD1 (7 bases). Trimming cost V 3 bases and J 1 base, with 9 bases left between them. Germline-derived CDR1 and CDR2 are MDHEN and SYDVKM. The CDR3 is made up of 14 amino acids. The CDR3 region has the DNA TGTGCCAGCAGTTTGCAGGGGGGCCAAGAGACCCAGTACTTC. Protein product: CASSLQGGQETQYF.

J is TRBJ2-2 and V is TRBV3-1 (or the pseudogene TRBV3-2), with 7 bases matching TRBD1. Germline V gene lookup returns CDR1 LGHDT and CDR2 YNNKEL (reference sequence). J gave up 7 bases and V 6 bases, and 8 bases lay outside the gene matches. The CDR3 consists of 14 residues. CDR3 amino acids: CASRETGIRGELFF. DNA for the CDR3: TGTGCCAGCAGGGAGACAGGGATTCGCGGGGAGCTGTTTTTT.

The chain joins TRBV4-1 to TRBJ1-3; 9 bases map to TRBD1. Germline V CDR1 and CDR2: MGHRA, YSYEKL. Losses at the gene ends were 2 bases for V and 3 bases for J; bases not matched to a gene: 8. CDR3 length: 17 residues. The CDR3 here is CASSQIRDRASGNTIYF. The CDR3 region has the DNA TGCGCCAGCAGCCAAATAAGGGACAGGGCGAGTGGAAACACCATATATTTT.

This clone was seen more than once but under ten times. CDR3 loop: CAWSVQGSSNQPQHF. In nucleotides, the CDR3 is TGTGCCTGGAGTGTACAGGGCAGTAGCAATCAGCCCCAGCATTTT. This sequence joins TRBV30 and TRBJ1-5; D is possibly TRBD1 (6 bases). The CDR3 is 15 amino acids. CDR1 is GTSNPN and CDR2 is SVGIG in the germline V gene (reference sequence). Trimming left V 0 bases short and J 0 bases short, with 9 bases between.

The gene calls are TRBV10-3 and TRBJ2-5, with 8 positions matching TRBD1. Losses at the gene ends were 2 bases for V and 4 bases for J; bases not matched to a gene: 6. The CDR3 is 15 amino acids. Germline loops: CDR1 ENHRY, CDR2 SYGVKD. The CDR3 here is CAISERAGGTETQYF. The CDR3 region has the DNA TGTGCCATCAGTGAGAGGGCAGGGGGCACAGAGACCCAGTACTTC.

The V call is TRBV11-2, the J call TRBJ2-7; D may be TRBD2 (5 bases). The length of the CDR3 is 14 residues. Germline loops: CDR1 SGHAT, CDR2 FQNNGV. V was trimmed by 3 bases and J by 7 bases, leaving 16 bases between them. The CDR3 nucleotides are TGTGCCAGCAGCTTTCTCGGGGAGTTTGGGGAGCAGTACGTC. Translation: CASSFLGEFGEQYV.

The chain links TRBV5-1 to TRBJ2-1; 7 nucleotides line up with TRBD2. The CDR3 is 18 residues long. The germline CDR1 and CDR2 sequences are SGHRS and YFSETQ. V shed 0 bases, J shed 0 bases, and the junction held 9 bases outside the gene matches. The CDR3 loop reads CASSLDGIAGSSYNEQFF. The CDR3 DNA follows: TGCGCCAGCAGCTTGGACGGGATAGCGGGCTCCTCCTACAATGAGCAGTTCTTC.

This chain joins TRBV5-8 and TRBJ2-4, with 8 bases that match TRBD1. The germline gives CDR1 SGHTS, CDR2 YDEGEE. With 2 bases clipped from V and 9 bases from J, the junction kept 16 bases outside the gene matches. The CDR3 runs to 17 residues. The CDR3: CASSLGQGQGLRAIQYF. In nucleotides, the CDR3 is TGTGCCAGCAGCTTAGGACAGGGTCAAGGTTTAAGGGCCATTCAGTACTTC.

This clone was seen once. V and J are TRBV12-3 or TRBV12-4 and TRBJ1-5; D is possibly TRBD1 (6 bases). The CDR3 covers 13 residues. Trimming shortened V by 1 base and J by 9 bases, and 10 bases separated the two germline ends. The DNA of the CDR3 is TGTGCCAGCAGTTTAGGACAGGCGGGGCCCCAGCATTTT. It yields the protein CASSLGQAGPQHF.

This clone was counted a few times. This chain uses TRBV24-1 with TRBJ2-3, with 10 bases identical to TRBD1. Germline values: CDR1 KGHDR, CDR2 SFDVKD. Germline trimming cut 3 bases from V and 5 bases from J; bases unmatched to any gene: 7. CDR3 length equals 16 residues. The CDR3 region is CATSDPRQGAGDTQYF. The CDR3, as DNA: TGTGCCACCAGTGATCCCCGACAGGGGGCCGGAGATACGCAGTATTTT.

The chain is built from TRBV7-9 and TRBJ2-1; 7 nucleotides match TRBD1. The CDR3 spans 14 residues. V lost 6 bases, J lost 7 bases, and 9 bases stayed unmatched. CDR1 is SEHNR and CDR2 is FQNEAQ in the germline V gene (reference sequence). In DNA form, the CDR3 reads TGTGCCAGCAGACCCACAGGGGCAAGAAATGAGCAGTTCTTC. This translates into CASRPTGARNEQFF.

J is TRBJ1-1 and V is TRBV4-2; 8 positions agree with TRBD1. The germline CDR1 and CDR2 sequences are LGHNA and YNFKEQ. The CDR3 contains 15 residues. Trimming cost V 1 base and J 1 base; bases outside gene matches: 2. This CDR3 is CASSQGGTGNTEAFF. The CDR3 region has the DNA TGTGCCAGCAGCCAAGGGGGGACAGGGAACACTGAAGCTTTCTTT.

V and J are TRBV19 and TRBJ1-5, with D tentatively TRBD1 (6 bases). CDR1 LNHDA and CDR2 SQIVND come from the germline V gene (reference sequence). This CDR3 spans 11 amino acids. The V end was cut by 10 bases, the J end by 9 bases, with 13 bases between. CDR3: CATEGVGPQHF. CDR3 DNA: TGTGCCACCGAGGGGGTGGGGCCCCAGCATTTT.

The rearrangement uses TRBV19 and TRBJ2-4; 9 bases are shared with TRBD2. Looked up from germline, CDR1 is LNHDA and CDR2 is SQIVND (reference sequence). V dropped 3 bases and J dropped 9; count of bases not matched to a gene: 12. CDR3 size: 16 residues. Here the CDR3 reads CASSIAGGGVLTIQYF. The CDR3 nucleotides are TGTGCCAGTAGTATTGCGGGAGGGGGGGTGTTGACCATTCAGTACTTC.

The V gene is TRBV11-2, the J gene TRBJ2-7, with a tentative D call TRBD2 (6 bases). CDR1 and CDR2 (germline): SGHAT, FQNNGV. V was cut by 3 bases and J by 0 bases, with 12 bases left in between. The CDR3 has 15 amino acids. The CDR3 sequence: CASSFGTRSSYEQYV. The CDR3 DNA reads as TGTGCCAGCAGCTTTGGGACTCGCAGCTCCTACGAGCAGTACGTC.

CDR3 nucleotides: TGCGCCAGCCAGAGGGGGCAGGCCGGGGAGCTGTTTTTT. It encodes CASQRGQAGELFF. The rearrangement uses TRBV10-2 and TRBJ2-2; TRBD1 matches 7 bases. CDR1 and CDR2 (germline): WSHSY, SAAADI. V trimming: 8 bases; J trimming: 6 bases; junction bases outside the gene matches: 6. The CDR3 runs 13 residues.

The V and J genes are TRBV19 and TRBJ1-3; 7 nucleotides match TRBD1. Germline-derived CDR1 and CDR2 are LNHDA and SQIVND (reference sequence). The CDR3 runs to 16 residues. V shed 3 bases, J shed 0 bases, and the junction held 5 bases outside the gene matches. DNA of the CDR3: TGTGCCAGTAGTATCCTGACAGGGACCTCTGGAAACACCATATATTTT. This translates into CASSILTGTSGNTIYF.

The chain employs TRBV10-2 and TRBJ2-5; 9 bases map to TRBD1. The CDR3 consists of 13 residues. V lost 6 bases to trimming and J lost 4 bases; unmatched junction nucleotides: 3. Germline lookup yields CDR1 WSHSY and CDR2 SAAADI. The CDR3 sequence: CASSRGQGETQYF. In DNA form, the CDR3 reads TGCGCCAGCAGCCGGGGACAGGGAGAGACCCAGTACTTC.

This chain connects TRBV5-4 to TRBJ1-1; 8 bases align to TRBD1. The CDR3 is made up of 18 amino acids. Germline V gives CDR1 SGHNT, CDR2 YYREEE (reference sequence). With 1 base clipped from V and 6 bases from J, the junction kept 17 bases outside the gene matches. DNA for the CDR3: TGTGCCAGCAGCTTGTCCCAACTATCTAGACAGGGGAGCGCTGAAGCTTTCTTT. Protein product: CASSLSQLSRQGSAEAFF.

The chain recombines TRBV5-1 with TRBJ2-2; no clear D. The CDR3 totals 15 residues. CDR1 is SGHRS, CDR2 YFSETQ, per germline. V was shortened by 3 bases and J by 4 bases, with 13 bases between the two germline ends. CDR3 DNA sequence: TGCGCCAGCAGCTCGGGTACCGTGTCCACCGGGGAGCTGTTTTTT. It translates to CASSSGTVSTGELFF.

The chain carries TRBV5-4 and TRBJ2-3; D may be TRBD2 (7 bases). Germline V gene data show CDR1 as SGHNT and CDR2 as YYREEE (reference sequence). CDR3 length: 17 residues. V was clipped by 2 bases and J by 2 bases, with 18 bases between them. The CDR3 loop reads CASSFGRTAGPTDTQYF. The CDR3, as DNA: TGTGCCAGCAGCTTCGGTAGGACAGCGGGACCCACAGATACGCAGTATTTT.

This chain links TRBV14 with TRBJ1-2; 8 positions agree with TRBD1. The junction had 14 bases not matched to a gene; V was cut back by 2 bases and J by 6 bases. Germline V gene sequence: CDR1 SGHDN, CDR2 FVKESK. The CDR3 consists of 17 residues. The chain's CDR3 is CASSQNLLRDRRDGYTF. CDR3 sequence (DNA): TGTGCCAGCAGCCAAAACCTTTTACGGGACAGGAGAGATGGCTACACCTTC.

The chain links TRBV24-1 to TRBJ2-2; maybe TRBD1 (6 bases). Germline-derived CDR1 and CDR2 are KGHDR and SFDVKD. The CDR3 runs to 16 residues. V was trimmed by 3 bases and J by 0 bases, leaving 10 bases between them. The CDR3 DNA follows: TGTGCCACCAGTGATCGGGACACCGCGAACACCGGGGAGCTGTTTTTT. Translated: CATSDRDTANTGELFF.

CDR3 nucleotide sequence: TGTGCCAGCCGGGAGACTAGCGGGGGGTACAATGAGCAGTTCTTC. As protein: CASRETSGGYNEQFF. The chain couples TRBV7-2 to TRBJ2-1; 13 bases line up with TRBD2. This CDR3 has 15 residues. Looked up from germline, CDR1 is SGHTA and CDR2 is FQGNSA. After removal of 8 bases from V and 4 bases from J, the junction contained 5 bases not matched to a gene.

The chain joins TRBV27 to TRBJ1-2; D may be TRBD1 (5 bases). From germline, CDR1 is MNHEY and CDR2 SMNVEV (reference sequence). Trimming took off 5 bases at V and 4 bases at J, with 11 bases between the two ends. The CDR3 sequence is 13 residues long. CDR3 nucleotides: TGTGCCAGCAGTCCATACGACAGCTATGGCTACACCTTC. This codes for CASSPYDSYGYTF.